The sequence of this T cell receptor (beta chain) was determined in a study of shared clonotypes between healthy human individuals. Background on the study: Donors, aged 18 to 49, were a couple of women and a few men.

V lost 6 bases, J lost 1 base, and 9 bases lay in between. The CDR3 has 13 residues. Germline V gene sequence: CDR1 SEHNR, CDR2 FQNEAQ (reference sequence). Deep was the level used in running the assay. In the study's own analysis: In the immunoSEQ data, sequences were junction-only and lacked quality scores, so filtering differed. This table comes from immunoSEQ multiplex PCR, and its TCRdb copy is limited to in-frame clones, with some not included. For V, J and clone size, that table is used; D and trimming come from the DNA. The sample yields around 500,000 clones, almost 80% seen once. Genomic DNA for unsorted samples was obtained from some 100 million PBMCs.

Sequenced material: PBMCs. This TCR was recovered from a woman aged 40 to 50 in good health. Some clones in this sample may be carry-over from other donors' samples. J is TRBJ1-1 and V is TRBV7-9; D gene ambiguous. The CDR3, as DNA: TGTGCCAGCAGTCCTTCAGGGAACACTGAAGCTTTCTTT. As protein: CASSPSGNTEAFF.